Shown below are 18 T cell receptor beta chains from a single sample sequenced in a study of T-cell memory formation after mild COVID-19 (dated by TCRdb to about 2021). The library came from 5' RACE. The instrument given in TCRdb is Illumina NovaSeq 6000. TCRdb reprocessed the public reads (quality trimming at Q25 with fastp, clone calling with MiXCR) and kept in-frame beta chains. Rows are unified per CDR3 protein, each entry keeping the most common DNA and genes. The sample records approximately 580,000 distinct CDR3 sequences, 20% of which are singletons. The ten biggest clones cover approximately 13% of the sample. Sample: PBMCs or a T cell subset sorted from them (not recorded which). All receptors derive from an adult woman who had mild COVID-19 (a few samples of this study predate the infection). The sample titles of this study are shuffled in the database, so cell type and time point are left out; the donor was told from shared clones.

Only a few counts were recorded for this clonotype. The V gene is TRBV6-2 or TRBV6-3, the J gene TRBJ2-2; D not resolved. The CDR3 has 13 amino acids. V lost 8 bases and J lost 7, with 14 bases in between. Germline V lookup: CDR1 MNHEY, CDR2 SVGEGT. For the CDR3, the DNA is TGTGCCAGCCGCTCTCGTGGGATCGGGGAGCTGTTTTTT. Amino acids: CASRSRGIGELFF.

V usage is TRBV6-1 and J usage is TRBJ1-1, with TRBD1 matching over 10 bases. CDR3 length equals 16 residues. Trimming removed 6 bases from V and 7 bases from J; junction bases left unmatched: 14. Germline V gene sequence: CDR1 MNHNS, CDR2 SASEGT. Written as DNA, the CDR3 is TGTGCCAGCAGAACCGGGACAGGGGAGGAGCAGCGTGAAGCTTTCTTT. Its protein product is CASRTGTGEEQREAFF.

The genes are TRBV3-1 and TRBJ2-7; the D gene is possibly TRBD2 (5 bases). Trimming stripped 5 bases from V and 3 bases from J, with 14 bases between. Germline V gives CDR1 LGHDT, CDR2 YNNKEL (reference sequence). This CDR3 has 14 amino acids. The CDR3 region is CASSSWVGDYEQYF. The CDR3 DNA reads TGTGCCAGCAGCTCCTGGGTGGGAGACTACGAGCAGTACTTC.

This clonotype showed up just a few times. The chain is built from TRBV5-6 and TRBJ2-2; the D is unclear. V dropped 2 bases and J dropped 1 base, with 12 bases sitting between them. This CDR3 comprises 16 residues. From germline, CDR1 is SGHDT and CDR2 YYEEEE. CDR3: CASSLKRILNTGELFF. CDR3 bases: TGTGCCAGCAGCTTAAAGAGGATCCTGAACACCGGGGAGCTGTTTTTT.

The chain recombines TRBV25-1 with TRBJ2-5, with TRBD2 as a possible D gene (6 bases). V lost 8 bases and J lost 4, with 20 bases in between. The CDR3 has 15 residues. Germline-derived CDR1 and CDR2 are MGHDK and SYGVNS. The DNA of the CDR3 is TGTGCCAGCGGGGGGTTGGGACCGAGGAGAGAGACCCAGTACTTC. Encoded protein: CASGGLGPRRETQYF.

This clonotype has only a few counts. The chain has TRBV19 and TRBJ1-5, with 7 nucleotides matching TRBD1. With 7 bases clipped from V and 0 bases from J, the junction kept 9 bases outside the gene matches. Germline V gene data show CDR1 as LNHDA and CDR2 as SQIVND (reference sequence). CDR3 length: 16 residues. The CDR3 nucleotides are TGTGCCAGTAAGACCGGACAGGTTAATAGCAATCAGCCCCAGCATTTT. This gives the protein CASKTGQVNSNQPQHF.

This clonotype showed up just once. V and J are TRBV6-4 and TRBJ2-6, with D unresolved. Germline CDR1 reads MRHNA; CDR2 reads SNTAGT. Trimming stripped 5 bases from V and 0 bases from J, with 11 bases between. The CDR3 totals 16 residues. CDR3 coding DNA: TGTGCCAGCAGTCCGGGCCCGGTCTCTGGGGCCAACGTCCTGACTTTC. Residues: CASSPGPVSGANVLTF.

In its sample, this clonotype was seen a few times. The DNA for the CDR3 is TGTGCCAGCAGCTTGGAGAACAAGTTCCAAGAGACCCAGTACTTC. Translation: CASSLENKFQETQYF. The V gene is TRBV5-4, the J gene TRBJ2-5; D is unresolved. Germline V gene data show CDR1 as SGHNT and CDR2 as YYREEE (reference sequence). The CDR3 consists of 15 residues. V lost 0 bases to trimming and J lost 1 base, with 10 bases between them.

This clonotype was counted between two and nine times. The J gene is TRBJ2-3, the V gene TRBV7-2, with 11 bases lining up with TRBD2. After removal of 3 bases from V and 3 bases from J, the junction contained 8 bases not matched to a gene. CDR1 is SGHTA and CDR2 is FQGNSA in the germline V gene. The CDR3 is 17 amino acids. This CDR3 is CASSLAASGRRTDTQYF. DNA of the CDR3: TGTGCCAGCAGCTTGGCGGCTAGCGGGAGGCGAACAGATACGCAGTATTTT.

This clonotype was recorded only once. This chain joins TRBV6-5 and TRBJ2-7, with 10 bases lining up with TRBD1. Germline V gene lookup returns CDR1 MNHEY and CDR2 SVGAGI. This CDR3 contains 15 residues. J lost 2 bases, V lost 6 bases, and 7 bases had no gene match. This chain's CDR3 is CASRVSGTGAYEQYF. The CDR3 DNA sequence: TGTGCCAGCAGGGTCTCCGGGACAGGGGCCTACGAGCAGTACTTC.

This clonotype showed up just a few times. The rearrangement uses TRBV4-1 and TRBJ2-7; TRBD1 aligns across 8 bases. J gave up 2 bases and V 3 bases, and 9 bases lay outside the gene matches. The CDR3 has 16 residues. Germline V gene data show CDR1 as MGHRA and CDR2 as YSYEKL. As DNA, the CDR3 is TGCGCCAGCAGCCAGAGGGGGACAGGAGACCCCTACGAGCAGTACTTC. This encodes CASSQRGTGDPYEQYF.

The chain is built from TRBV12-3 or TRBV12-4 and TRBJ1-5; D remains ambiguous. The CDR3 totals 14 residues. V was trimmed by 3 bases and J by 0 bases, leaving 6 bases between them. The CDR3 DNA reads TGTGCCAGCAGTTTTGGAGCTAGCAATCAGCCCCAGCATTTT. Translated, it gives CASSFGASNQPQHF.

The rearrangement joins TRBV7-2 to TRBJ1-2; TRBD1 is a possible D gene (6 bases). CDR1 is SGHTA, CDR2 FQGNSA, per germline. V gave up 5 bases and J gave up 4 bases, with 23 bases separating them. This CDR3 spans 17 amino acids. The DNA of the CDR3 is TGTGCCAGCAGCCCCGGGACATCGCGAGCGCTGATCTATGGCTACACCTTC. Its protein product is CASSPGTSRALIYGYTF.

The chain carries TRBV6-5 and TRBJ2-7; 9 bases map to TRBD2. The CDR3 is made up of 16 amino acids. V was pared by 5 bases and J by 1 base, with 9 bases of the junction left unmatched. CDR1 and CDR2 (germline): MNHEY, SVGAGI. The CDR3 DNA sequence: TGTGCCAGCAGTCTCGGCGGTCTAGCGGGATCCTACGAGCAGTACTTC. Amino acids: CASSLGGLAGSYEQYF.

The sample holds a few counts of this clonotype. The chain combines TRBV5-5 with TRBJ2-7; D is unresolved. The CDR3 loop spans 16 amino acids. V lost 5 bases, J lost 0 bases, and 18 bases lay in between. The germline gives CDR1 SGHKS, CDR2 YYEKEE (reference sequence). This CDR3 is CASSQQQWADSYEQYF. The CDR3 DNA reads as TGTGCCAGCAGTCAACAGCAGTGGGCCGACTCCTACGAGCAGTACTTC.

The J gene is TRBJ2-2, the V gene TRBV2; TRBD1 matches at 7 bases. The germline CDR1 and CDR2 sequences are SNHLY and FYNNEI. The CDR3 has 17 residues. The trim removed 8 bases at V and 2 bases at J, leaving 14 bases unmatched. Here the CDR3 DNA reads TGTGCCAGCTTCTCGCCAACCGGGACAGCTAACACCGGGGAGCTGTTTTTT. It encodes CASFSPTGTANTGELFF.

The chain recombines TRBV18 with TRBJ1-2; weak D call: TRBD1 (6 bases). The CDR3 length is 16 residues. Germline V gene lookup returns CDR1 KGHSH and CDR2 LQKENI. V shed 4 bases and J shed 4 bases, with 19 bases lying between them. The CDR3 loop is CASSLTTGPDVYGYTF. DNA of the CDR3: TGTGCCAGCTCACTTACAACAGGGCCCGACGTCTATGGCTACACCTTC.

The chain joins TRBV27 to TRBJ2-3; 9 bases are shared with TRBD2. Trimming took 6 bases from V and 0 from J; bases not matched to a gene: 7. Looked up from germline, CDR1 is MNHEY and CDR2 is SMNVEV (reference sequence). This CDR3 has 16 amino acids. The CDR3 DNA follows: TGTGCCAGCAGGACTAGCGGAGACTATAGCACAGATACGCAGTATTTT. Encoded protein: CASRTSGDYSTDTQYF.